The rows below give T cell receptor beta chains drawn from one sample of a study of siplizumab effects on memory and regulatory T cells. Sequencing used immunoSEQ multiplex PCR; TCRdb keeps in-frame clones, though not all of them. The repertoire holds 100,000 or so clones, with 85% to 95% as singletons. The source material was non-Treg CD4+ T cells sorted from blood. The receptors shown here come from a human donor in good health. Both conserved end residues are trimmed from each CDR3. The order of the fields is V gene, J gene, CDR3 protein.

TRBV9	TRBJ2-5	ASSVTGTSGGETQY
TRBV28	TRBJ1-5	ASRSGNQPQH
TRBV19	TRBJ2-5	ASSIGGVLQETQY
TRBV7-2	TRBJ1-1	ASSLNGRNTEAF
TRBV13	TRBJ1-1	ASSRGKSVQDEAF
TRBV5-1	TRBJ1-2	ASSFAGAHYGYT
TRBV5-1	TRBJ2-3	ASSLVGGSTDTQY
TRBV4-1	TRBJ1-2	ASSQGVRTANSYGYT
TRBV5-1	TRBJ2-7	ASSRAGTAAESEQY
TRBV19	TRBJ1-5	ASTRTDLSNQPQH
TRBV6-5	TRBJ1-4	ASSTSGEKLF
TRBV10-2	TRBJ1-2	ASRPRDYGYT
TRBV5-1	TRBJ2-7	ASSAGSSVRSYEQY
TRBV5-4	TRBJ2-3	ASSPGTGVSTDTQY
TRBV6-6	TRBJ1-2	ASSYLLGGGDGYT
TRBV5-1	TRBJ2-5	ASRPSTQETQY
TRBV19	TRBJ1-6	ATKPQGSRNSPLH
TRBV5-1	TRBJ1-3	ASSPTAYSGNTIY
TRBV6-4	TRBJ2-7	ASSPGGGDGSDEQY
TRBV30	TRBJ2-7	AWSAASLANYEQY
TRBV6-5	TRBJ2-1	ASRDIGTSGNEQF
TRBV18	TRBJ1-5	ASSPQHTINQPQH
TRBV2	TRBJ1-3	ASRTGTHSGNTIY
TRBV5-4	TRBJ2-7	ASSSPSGSSYEQY
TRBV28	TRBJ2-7	ATDIRGGGTGTYEQY
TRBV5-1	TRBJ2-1	ASSLSRLPSYNEQF
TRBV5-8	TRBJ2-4	ASSLGQPKNIQY
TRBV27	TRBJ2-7	ASSRNPSFDGSPYEQY